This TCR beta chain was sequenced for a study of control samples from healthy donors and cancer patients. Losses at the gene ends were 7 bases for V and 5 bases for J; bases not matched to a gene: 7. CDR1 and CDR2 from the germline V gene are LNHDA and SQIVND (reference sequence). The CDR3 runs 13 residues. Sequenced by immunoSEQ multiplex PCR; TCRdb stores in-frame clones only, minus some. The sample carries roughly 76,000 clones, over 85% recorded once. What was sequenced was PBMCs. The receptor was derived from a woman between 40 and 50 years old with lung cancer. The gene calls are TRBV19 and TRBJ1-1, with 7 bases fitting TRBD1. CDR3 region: CASTHRGRTEAFF. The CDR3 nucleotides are TGTGCCAGTACTCACAGGGGAAGAACTGAAGCTTTCTTT.